These 18 T cell receptor beta chains were all obtained from the same sample, sequenced in a study of shared clonotypes between healthy human individuals (TCRdb year 2020). Libraries were made using the immunoSEQ multiplex PCR assay. The source is immuneACCESS, and TCRdb retained only in-frame sequences with V and J called. Part of the clones is not carried over; for the studies checked, unresolved V genes explain less than half of this, and the remainder is unexplained. The sample contains 2,500,000 or so clones, roughly 93% of them found a single time. The ten top clones hold approximately 0.35% of the sample. The specimen sequenced was naive CD4+ T cells from PBMCs. The label giving this sample's cell subset or site can be read as: CD45RA+ positively selected. These receptors all come from a man aged 18 to 30 in good health. Some clones in this sample may be carry-over from other donors' samples.

The chain is built from TRBV6-1 and TRBJ2-7, with D unresolved. Trimming stripped 8 bases from V and 2 bases from J, with 10 bases between. This CDR3 has 12 residues. Germline CDR1 is MNHNS and CDR2 is SASEGT. The CDR3: CASGVSTYEQYF. DNA for the CDR3: TGTGCCAGCGGGGTTTCGACCTACGAGCAGTACTTC.

This rearrangement joins TRBV20-1 to TRBJ2-1, with D hard to call. With 4 bases removed from V and 10 bases from J, the gap between germline ends came to 8 bases. This CDR3 has 10 residues. From germline, CDR1 is DFQATT and CDR2 SNEGSKA (reference sequence). The CDR3 protein is CSATRTEQFF. CDR3 bases: TGCAGTGCTACAAGAACCGAGCAGTTCTTC.

J is TRBJ2-7 and V is TRBV10-3, with 10 bases identical to TRBD1. Trimming took 6 bases from V and 2 from J; bases not matched to a gene: 1. The germline V gene encodes CDR1 ENHRY and CDR2 SYGVKD. There are 13 residues in the CDR3. CDR3 coding DNA: TGTGCCATCAGGGGGACAGGGGCCTACGAGCAGTACTTC. Its translation: CAIRGTGAYEQYF.

The chain employs TRBV5-4 and TRBJ2-7; TRBD1 aligns across 9 bases. The germline CDR1 and CDR2 sequences are SGHNT and YYREEE (reference sequence). The J segment lost 5 bases and the V segment lost 0 bases, leaving 3 bases of the junction unmatched. The CDR3 runs to 14 residues. CDR3 sequence (DNA): TGTGCCAGCAGCTTGGGACAGGGGGTCGACGAGCAGTACTTC. Amino acid sequence: CASSLGQGVDEQYF.

On this clone: Within the sample, other DNA sequences also encode this same CDR3. The chain recombines TRBV28 with TRBJ2-7; 12 nucleotides line up with TRBD2. This CDR3 is built from 13 residues. Germline trimming cut 8 bases from V and 4 bases from J; bases unmatched to any gene: 3. Germline V gives CDR1 MDHEN, CDR2 SYDVKM. The CDR3 protein is CASRLAGAYEQYF. CDR3 bases: TGTGCCAGCCGACTAGCGGGAGCTTACGAGCAGTACTTC.

The rearrangement joins TRBV19 to TRBJ2-5; D gene unclear. Between the trimmed V and J ends, which lost 1 base and 5 bases, there was a span of 11 bases. This CDR3 region has 14 residues. The germline CDR1 and CDR2 sequences are LNHDA and SQIVND (reference sequence). CDR3 region: CASSIGYGLETQYF. CDR3 coding DNA: TGTGCCAGTAGTATAGGTTATGGTTTGGAGACCCAGTACTTC.

The rearrangement uses TRBV7-9 and TRBJ2-2; 10 nucleotides match TRBD2. V was pared by 6 bases and J by 7 bases, with 2 bases of the junction left unmatched. This CDR3 region has 13 residues. Per the germline V gene, CDR1 is SEHNR and CDR2 is FQNEAQ (reference sequence). CDR3 protein: CASRSSGSGELFF. CDR3 in DNA: TGTGCCAGCAGATCTAGCGGGAGCGGGGAGCTGTTTTTT.

The chain couples TRBV7-3 to TRBJ2-1, with 8 nucleotides matching TRBD1. V was pared by 3 bases and J by 8 bases, with 6 bases of the junction left unmatched. CDR3 length equals 14 residues. CDR1 SGHTA and CDR2 FQGTGA come from the germline V gene. DNA of the CDR3: TGTGCCAGCAGCTTGACAGGGGTTTGGGATGAGCAGTTCTTC. Translating it yields CASSLTGVWDEQFF.

The V and J genes are TRBV20-1 and TRBJ1-2; D is possibly TRBD1 (5 bases). V shed 6 bases and J shed 5 bases, with 10 bases lying between them. The CDR3 covers 11 residues. Germline assignment: CDR1 DFQATT and CDR2 SNEGSKA (reference sequence). The CDR3 loop reads CSAGTPYGYTF. CDR3 nucleotides: TGCAGTGCCGGGACTCCTTATGGCTACACCTTC.

The chain joins TRBV28 to TRBJ2-7; D is possibly TRBD1 or TRBD2 (8 bases each). CDR3 length: 17 amino acids. Trimming pared 4 bases from V and 4 bases from J, leaving 23 bases between. CDR1 is MDHEN and CDR2 is SYDVKM in the germline V gene. As DNA, the CDR3 is TGTGCCAGCAGTTCCGGGGGGGCCCAGGGGGCGCCTTACGAGCAGTACTTC. Its translation: CASSSGGAQGAPYEQYF.

The CDR3 nucleotides are TGTGCCAGCAGGCCACTAGCGGGAGGTCTCGAGCAGTACTTC. Translation gives CASRPLAGGLEQYF. The J gene is TRBJ2-7, the V gene TRBV28; 12 bases match TRBD2. CDR3 size: 14 residues. The germline gives CDR1 MDHEN, CDR2 SYDVKM. J was trimmed by 6 bases and V by 6 bases; bases with no gene match: 6.

This clone occurred once. The chain's CDR3 is CASSRGQKETQYF. The CDR3 nucleotides are TGTGCCAGCAGCCGGGGACAGAAAGAGACCCAGTACTTC. V usage is TRBV7-9 and J usage is TRBJ2-5; 7 bases are shared with TRBD1. Per germline, CDR1 SEHNR and CDR2 FQNEAQ (reference sequence). The CDR3 loop spans 13 amino acids. Trimming at V came to 5 bases and at J to 3 bases, leaving 3 bases not matched to a gene.

V gene TRBV9 combines with J gene TRBJ1-4, with a tentative D call TRBD1 (6 bases). The length of the CDR3 is 15 residues. CDR1 is SGDLS and CDR2 is YYNGEE in the germline V gene. V lost 0 bases and J 8 bases, leaving 14 bases between the germline ends. CDR3 DNA sequence: TGTGCCAGCAGCGTAGACGGGGGGCCGCGAGAAAAACTGTTTTTT. Translated: CASSVDGGPREKLFF.

The chain joins TRBV18 to TRBJ2-1, with D hard to call. Per germline, CDR1 KGHSH and CDR2 LQKENI. The V end was cut by 0 bases, the J end by 1 base, with 13 bases between. The CDR3 has 17 residues. The CDR3 is CASSPPSPDLSYNEQFF. The CDR3, as DNA: TGTGCCAGCTCACCACCGTCCCCCGACCTGTCCTACAATGAGCAGTTCTTC. The full variable domain, completed using reference TRBV18 and TRBJ2-1, is NAGVMQNPRHLVRRRGQEARLRCSPMKGHSHVYWYRQLPEEGLKFMVYLQKENIIDESGMPKERFSAEFPKEGPSILRIQQVVRGDSAAYFCASSPPSPDLSYNEQFFGPGTRLTVL.

Points on this clone: The same CDR3 arises from other DNA sequences in this sample as well. The chain links TRBV9 to TRBJ2-5, with a tentative D call TRBD2 (6 bases). The V and J ends lost 2 bases and 5 bases respectively, with 10 bases between them. The CDR3 sequence is 13 residues long. Germline V lookup: CDR1 SGDLS, CDR2 YYNGEE. The CDR3 loop is CASSVRDLETQYF. CDR3 DNA sequence: TGTGCCAGCAGCGTTCGGGACTTGGAGACCCAGTACTTC. Looking up the rest from reference TRBV9 and TRBJ2-5 gives the full variable domain: DSGVTQTPKHLITATGQRVTLRCSPRSGDLSVYWYQQSLDQGLQFLIQYYNGEERAKGNILERFSAQQFPDLHSELNLSSLELGDSALYFCASSVRDLETQYFGPGTRLLVL.

This chain joins TRBV19 and TRBJ2-7, with 7 bases lining up with TRBD1. Per the germline V gene, CDR1 is LNHDA and CDR2 is SQIVND (reference sequence). CDR3 length equals 15 residues. V lost 3 bases, J lost 2 bases, and 7 bases stayed unmatched. The CDR3 DNA reads TGTGCCAGTAGTATTCAAGGGACAGCCCCCTACGAGCAGTACTTC. Its protein is CASSIQGTAPYEQYF. Based on the CDR3 plus reference TRBV19 and TRBJ2-7, the full variable domain is DGGITQSPKYLFRKEGQNVTLSCEQNLNHDAMYWYRQDPGQGLRLIYYSQIVNDFQKGDIAEGYSVSREKKESFPLTVTSAQKNPTAFYLCASSIQGTAPYEQYFGPGTRLTVT.

The gene calls are TRBV19 and TRBJ2-5; D ambiguous. Trimming shortened V by 9 bases and J by 1 base, and 21 bases separated the two germline ends. CDR3 length: 16 amino acids. Germline loops: CDR1 LNHDA, CDR2 SQIVND (reference sequence). This chain's CDR3 is CASPGPIKMAQETQYF. DNA of the CDR3: TGTGCCAGCCCCGGGCCGATCAAAATGGCCCAAGAGACCCAGTACTTC.

This clone was seen a few times. Additional DNA sequences in this sample encode the identical CDR3. V gene TRBV4-1 combines with J gene TRBJ1-5; TRBD1 might be the D (5 bases). CDR1 MGHRA and CDR2 YSYEKL come from the germline V gene. With 3 bases removed from V and 2 bases from J, the gap between germline ends came to 11 bases. This CDR3 region has 15 residues. The CDR3 region has the DNA TGCGCCAGCAGCCAGGACGGGGCGGGCAATCAGCCCCAGCATTTT. Protein: CASSQDGAGNQPQHF.